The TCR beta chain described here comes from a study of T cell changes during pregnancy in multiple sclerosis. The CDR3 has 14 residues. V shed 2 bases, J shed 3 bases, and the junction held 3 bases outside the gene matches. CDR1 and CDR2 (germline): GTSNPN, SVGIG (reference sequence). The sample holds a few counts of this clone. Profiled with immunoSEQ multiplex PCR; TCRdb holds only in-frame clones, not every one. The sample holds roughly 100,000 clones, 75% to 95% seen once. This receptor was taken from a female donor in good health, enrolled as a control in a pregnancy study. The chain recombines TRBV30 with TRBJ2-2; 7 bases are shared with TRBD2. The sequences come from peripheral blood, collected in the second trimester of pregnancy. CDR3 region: CAWSSGTDTGELFF. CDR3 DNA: TGTGCCTGGAGTAGCGGGACGGACACCGGGGAGCTGTTTTTT.